Listed below are T cell receptor beta chains from one sample, sequenced in a study of CXCR3-negative and CXCR3-positive naive CD8 T cells. After re-calling the 5' RACE reads, TCRdb lists one entry per CDR3 protein, DNA absent. This sample carries under 110,000 distinct CDR3 sequences, with 0.35% to 0.4% going to the ten biggest clones. Sequenced: naive CXCR3+ CD8+ T cells from blood. All receptors come from a human donor in good health. Some clones in this sample may be carry-over from other donors' samples. The CDR3 runs from the conserved cysteine through the conserved F or W.

CDR3aa: CASSFPSGAWYNEQFF
j_gene: TRBJ2-1
v_gene: TRBV19

CDR3aa: CSVEGGLAGGKQETQYF
j_gene: TRBJ2-5
v_gene: TRBV29-1

CDR3aa: CASSQGPRADTQYF
j_gene: TRBJ2-3
v_gene: TRBV4-1

CDR3aa: CASSQSPQMEAFF
j_gene: TRBJ1-1
v_gene: TRBV4-3

CDR3aa: CASSFSAGSQDTQYF
j_gene: TRBJ2-3
v_gene: TRBV11-2

CDR3aa: CASSPGVKNTGELFF
j_gene: TRBJ2-2
v_gene: TRBV4-2

CDR3aa: CASSQGSGIGNEQFF
j_gene: TRBJ2-1
v_gene: TRBV4-1

CDR3aa: CASSLGRSYNEQFF
j_gene: TRBJ2-1
v_gene: TRBV27

CDR3aa: CASSLISGGSTDTQYF
j_gene: TRBJ2-3
v_gene: TRBV13

CDR3aa: CASRRNGGSAYNEQFF
j_gene: TRBJ2-1
v_gene: TRBV6-2/TRBV6-3

CDR3aa: CATSSLFGQNNEQFF
j_gene: TRBJ2-1
v_gene: TRBV15

CDR3aa: CSVVGAGANVLTF
j_gene: TRBJ2-6
v_gene: TRBV29-1

CDR3aa: CASSYITPNTEAFF
j_gene: TRBJ1-1
v_gene: TRBV6-6

CDR3aa: CASSDMGLDTEAFF
j_gene: TRBJ1-1
v_gene: TRBV2

CDR3aa: CASRYGTGKERNTIYF
j_gene: TRBJ1-3
v_gene: TRBV5-1

CDR3aa: CASSEVAGVRETQYF
j_gene: TRBJ2-5
v_gene: TRBV2

CDR3aa: CASSPGGGTGELFF
j_gene: TRBJ2-2
v_gene: TRBV7-3

CDR3aa: CSTLRDTLRNYGYTF
j_gene: TRBJ1-2
v_gene: TRBV20-1

CDR3aa: CASGLGLFYGYTF
j_gene: TRBJ1-2
v_gene: TRBV12-5

CDR3aa: CASSEAGGPYEQYF
j_gene: TRBJ2-7
v_gene: TRBV2

CDR3aa: CASSPTEEREAFF
j_gene: TRBJ1-1
v_gene: TRBV7-9

CDR3aa: CASSLQGNEQFF
j_gene: TRBJ2-1
v_gene: TRBV28

CDR3aa: CSVSGLAGSYNEQFF
j_gene: TRBJ2-1
v_gene: TRBV29-1

CDR3aa: CASSLGGAQETQYF
j_gene: TRBJ2-5
v_gene: TRBV7-9

CDR3aa: CASSTGSSYEQYF
j_gene: TRBJ2-7
v_gene: TRBV11-3

CDR3aa: CASSFPLSETQYF
j_gene: TRBJ2-5
v_gene: TRBV5-5

CDR3aa: CASRGGPGGPYNEQFF
j_gene: TRBJ2-1
v_gene: TRBV28

CDR3aa: CASSQEGVASPYNEQFF
j_gene: TRBJ2-1
v_gene: TRBV4-3

CDR3aa: CSVILQGRSTEAFF
j_gene: TRBJ1-1
v_gene: TRBV29-1

CDR3aa: CASSQGLGPQHF
j_gene: TRBJ1-5
v_gene: TRBV5-6

CDR3aa: CASSEAPPVGGRGAFF
j_gene: TRBJ1-1
v_gene: TRBV2

CDR3aa: CASTNSLYEQYF
j_gene: TRBJ2-7
v_gene: TRBV6-2/TRBV6-3

CDR3aa: CASSVDSNSGNTIYF
j_gene: TRBJ1-3
v_gene: TRBV9

CDR3aa: CASSPFEGTDTQYF
j_gene: TRBJ2-3
v_gene: TRBV13